The TCR beta chain described here comes from a study of CD8+ T cells in alopecia areata. Study-wide findings and caveats: It was lesional scalp, especially alopecia totalis/universalis, that showed higher clonality than normal scalp. Expanded CD8+ clones among the top 100, as well as scalp clonality, were significantly decreased by tofacitinib.

The CDR3 sequence is 17 residues long. CDR1 is KGHSH and CDR2 is LQKENI in the germline V gene. The V end lost 2 bases, the J end lost 0 bases, and 17 bases lay between the germline ends. Sample treatment: oral pan-JAK inhibitor, 5-10 mg twice daily. A few counts support this clone. Its antigen is not known. Sequencing used cDNA as its template, made by extracting RNA and reverse transcribing it. Profiling relied on immunoSEQ multiplex PCR, and the TCRdb table lists in-frame clones only, not all of them. The sample includes around 100,000 clones, around 40% of them seen just once. The sequencing used CD8+ T cells sorted from blood, collected at week 24, from a patient treated with tofacitinib. V usage is TRBV18 and J usage is TRBJ2-7; D may correspond to TRBD1 or TRBD2 (6 bases each). The sequence derives from a human donor with alopecia areata. Here the CDR3 DNA reads TGTGCCAGCTCACCAGGGGTAAGGGGGGCAAGCTCCTACGAGCAGTACTTC. Its protein product is CASSPGVRGASSYEQYF.